A single sample is the source of the 16 T cell receptor beta chains below, sequenced in a study of cytomegalovirus exposure and HLA in healthy donors. With 60 Vbeta and 13 Jbeta primers, the PCR was carried out. Data came from immunoSEQ multiplex PCR; TCRdb stores just in-frame clones and leaves some out. The table shows 90,000 to 100,000 clones, with under 75% occurring only once. Sequenced: PBMCs. These receptors came from a female donor in good health and CMV-seronegative.

The chain employs TRBV29-1 and TRBJ2-1, with D possibly TRBD1 on 5 matching bases. Germline loops: CDR1 SQVTM, CDR2 ANQGSEA. V dropped 5 bases and J dropped 1 base, with 9 bases sitting between them. The CDR3 runs 13 residues. The CDR3 DNA sequence: TGCAGCGTTCAGGGTAGGTCCTACAATGAGCAGTTCTTC. This encodes CSVQGRSYNEQFF.

The rearrangement joins TRBV25-1 to TRBJ2-2; tentative D call: TRBD1 (5 bases). The CDR3 has 17 residues. Between the trimmed V and J ends, which lost 2 bases and 0 bases, there was a span of 13 bases. From germline, CDR1 is MGHDK and CDR2 SYGVNS. The CDR3 protein is CASSEVGRATNTGELFF. The CDR3 bases are TGTGCCAGCAGTGAAGTGGGGCGAGCTACGAACACCGGGGAGCTGTTTTTT. The variable domain in full, completed from reference TRBV25-1 and TRBJ2-2, reads EADIYQTPRYLVIGTGKKITLECSQTMGHDKMYWYQQDPGMELHLIHYSYGVNSTEKGDLSSESTVSRIRTEHFPLTLESARPSHTSQYLCASSEVGRATNTGELFFGEGSRLTVL.

The chain has TRBV19 and TRBJ2-1; 11 nucleotides agree with TRBD2. The CDR3 is 16 residues long. After removal of 5 bases from V and 7 bases from J, the junction contained 10 bases not matched to a gene. Germline V gene sequence: CDR1 LNHDA, CDR2 SQIVND (reference sequence). CDR3 DNA sequence: TGTGCCAGTAGTGGACCTACTAGCGGGAGTAGTAATGAGCAGTTCTTC. This translates into CASSGPTSGSSNEQFF.

The chain joins TRBV11-2 to TRBJ2-1; D gene ambiguous. Looked up from germline, CDR1 is SGHAT and CDR2 is FQNNGV. The CDR3 runs 14 residues. V was trimmed by 2 bases and J by 2 bases, leaving 7 bases between them. The DNA for the CDR3 is TGTGCCAGCAGCTTACGAGAAACCTACAATGAGCAGTTCTTC. Translation gives CASSLRETYNEQFF.

This sequence joins TRBV29-1 and TRBJ2-3; TRBD2 agrees at 7 bases. J gave up 1 base and V 5 bases, and 3 bases lay outside the gene matches. The CDR3 is made up of 13 amino acids. Germline V gives CDR1 SQVTM, CDR2 ANQGSEA. CDR3 in amino acids: CSVPLAGTDTQYF. For the CDR3, the DNA is TGCAGCGTTCCTCTAGCGGGCACAGATACGCAGTATTTT.

The chain employs TRBV2 and TRBJ2-1; tentatively, D is TRBD2 (5 bases). Deletions cut 5 bases from V and 7 bases from J, with 9 bases between. CDR1 SNHLY and CDR2 FYNNEI come from the germline V gene. This CDR3 region has 12 residues. For the CDR3, the DNA is TGTGCCAGCAGTAGCGGACGGAATGAGCAGTTCTTC. It encodes CASSSGRNEQFF.

This sequence joins TRBV19 and TRBJ1-5; TRBD1 matches at 8 bases. This CDR3 is 14 amino acids long. CDR1 is LNHDA and CDR2 is SQIVND in the germline V gene (reference sequence). V dropped 8 bases and J dropped 8; count of bases not matched to a gene: 11. CDR3 DNA sequence: TGTGCCAGTTCTGGACAGGGCTCGGCCAAGCCCCAGCATTTT. Translation gives CASSGQGSAKPQHF.

This sequence joins TRBV7-8 and TRBJ1-2, with D perhaps matching TRBD1 (6 bases). Germline lookup yields CDR1 SGHVS and CDR2 FQNEAQ. V was cut by 1 base and J by 3 bases, with 9 bases left in between. This CDR3 is 14 amino acids long. CDR3: CASSLDNRDYGYTF. In nucleotides, the CDR3 is TGTGCCAGCAGCTTAGATAACAGGGACTATGGCTACACCTTC. Drawing the rest from reference TRBV7-8 and TRBJ1-2, the complete variable domain is GAGVSQSPRYKVAKRGQDVALRCDPISGHVSLFWYQQALGQGPEFLTYFQNEAQLDKSGLPSDRFFAERPEGSVSTLKIQRTQQEDSAVYLCASSLDNRDYGYTFGSGTRLTVV.

The rearrangement joins TRBV7-6 to TRBJ2-7, with D possibly TRBD2 on 7 matching bases. V was trimmed by 4 bases and J by 0 bases, leaving 16 bases between them. The CDR3 spans 16 residues. Germline CDR1 and CDR2: SGHVS and FNYEAQ. In nucleotides, the CDR3 is TGTGCCAGCAGCTCTACGGAGGGGGGGAGCTCCTACGAGCAGTACTTC. Translated: CASSSTEGGSSYEQYF.

The rearrangement uses TRBV18 and TRBJ1-1; a weak D match, TRBD1 (5 bases). Trimming took 8 bases from V and 0 from J, leaving 10 bases between them. This CDR3 comprises 13 residues. The germline V gene has CDR1 KGHSH and CDR2 LQKENI. The CDR3 DNA follows: TGTGCCAGCGCGGGGGATCTGAACACTGAAGCTTTCTTT. Its protein product is CASAGDLNTEAFF.

The CDR3 loop is CASSPGYGNQPQHF. The DNA for the CDR3 is TGTGCCAGCAGCCCAGGGTATGGCAATCAGCCCCAGCATTTT. The V and J genes are TRBV7-9 and TRBJ1-5, with a possible D match to TRBD1 (5 bases). CDR1 SEHNR and CDR2 FQNEAQ come from the germline V gene (reference sequence). V was clipped by 5 bases and J by 2 bases, with 10 bases between them. CDR3 size: 14 residues. Drawing the rest from reference TRBV7-9 and TRBJ1-5, the complete variable domain is DTGVSQNPRHKITKRGQNVTFRCDPISEHNRLYWYRQTLGQGPEFLTYFQNEAQLEKSRLLSDRFSAERPKGSFSTLEIQRTEQGDSAMYLCASSPGYGNQPQHFGDGTRLSIL.

The V gene is TRBV9, the J gene TRBJ1-1; no clear D. The germline gives CDR1 SGDLS, CDR2 YYNGEE. V gave up 2 bases and J gave up 4 bases, with 12 bases separating them. This CDR3 is 14 amino acids long. The CDR3 DNA is TGTGCCAGCAGCGTCATTCCGGGATCCACTGAAGCTTTCTTT. Translated, it gives CASSVIPGSTEAFF.

This chain joins TRBV5-1 and TRBJ2-1; TRBD2 aligns across 12 bases. The CDR3 has 15 amino acids. The V gene end was trimmed by 4 bases and the J gene end by 8 bases; junction bases not matched to a gene: 7. Per the germline V gene, CDR1 is SGHRS and CDR2 is YFSETQ. The CDR3 spells CASSTLAGGLDEQFF. The CDR3 nucleotides are TGCGCCAGCAGCACCCTAGCGGGAGGGCTTGATGAGCAGTTCTTC.

The chain joins TRBV28 to TRBJ2-2, with a tentative D call TRBD1 (8 bases). The germline gives CDR1 MDHEN, CDR2 SYDVKM. CDR3 length: 14 amino acids. V lost 7 bases and J lost 3, with 12 bases in between. The chain's CDR3 is CASKTGGDTGELFF. CDR3 sequence (DNA): TGTGCCAGCAAAACAGGGGGGGACACCGGGGAGCTGTTTTTT.

The V gene is TRBV6-1, the J gene TRBJ2-5; 8 nucleotides agree with TRBD1. Germline loops: CDR1 MNHNS, CDR2 SASEGT. The CDR3 contains 15 residues. V dropped 1 base and J dropped 1; count of bases not matched to a gene: 2. The CDR3 reads CASSEGTGTQETQYF. The CDR3 DNA is TGTGCCAGCAGTGAAGGGACAGGGACCCAAGAGACCCAGTACTTC.

This clone was found once. This chain links TRBV4-1 with TRBJ2-1; 13 nucleotides line up with TRBD2. Germline-derived CDR1 and CDR2 are MGHRA and YSYEKL. V dropped 0 bases and J dropped 3; count of bases not matched to a gene: 5. The CDR3 is 18 residues long. DNA of the CDR3: TGCGCCAGCAGCCAAGATCTCGGGACTAGCGGGAACTACAATGAGCAGTTCTTC. Translated, it gives CASSQDLGTSGNYNEQFF.